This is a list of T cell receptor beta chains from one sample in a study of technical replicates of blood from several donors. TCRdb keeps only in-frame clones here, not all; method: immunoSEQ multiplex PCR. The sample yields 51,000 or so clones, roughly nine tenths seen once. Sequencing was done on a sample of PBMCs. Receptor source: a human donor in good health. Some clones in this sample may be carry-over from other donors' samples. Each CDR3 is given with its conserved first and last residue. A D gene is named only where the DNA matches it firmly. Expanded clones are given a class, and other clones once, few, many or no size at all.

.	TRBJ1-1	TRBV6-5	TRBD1	TGTGCCAGCAAGAAAGGACAGGTATTGAACACTGAAGCTTTCTTT	CASKKGQVLNTEAFF
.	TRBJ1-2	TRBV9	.	TGTGCCAGCAGCGTCGACTGGGTGGGTGGCTACACCTTC	CASSVDWVGGYTF
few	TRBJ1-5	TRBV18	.	TGTGCCAGCTCACCACGCGGGGATCAGCCCCAGCATTTT	CASSPRGDQPQHF
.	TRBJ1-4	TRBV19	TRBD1	TGTGCCAGTAGTCCGGACAGGGAGGCTGAAAAACTGTTTTTT	CASSPDREAEKLFF
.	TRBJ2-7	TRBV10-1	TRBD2	TGCGCCAGCAGTGAAACCGGGAGGGCCAACGAGCAGTACTTC	CASSETGRANEQYF
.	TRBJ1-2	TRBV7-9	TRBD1	TGTGCCAGCAGCCCGACAGGGGTTGCCTATGGCTACACCTTC	CASSPTGVAYGYTF
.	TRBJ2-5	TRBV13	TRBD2	TGTGCCAGCAGCCTCACAGCGGGGGAAGAGACCCAGTACTTC	CASSLTAGEETQYF
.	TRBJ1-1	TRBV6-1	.	TGTGCCAGCAGTGAAGGACTGTTGACTGAAGCTTTCTTT	CASSEGLLTEAFF
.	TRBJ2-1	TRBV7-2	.	TGTGCCAGCAGCTTAAGACAGGCGTACAACGAGCAGTTCTTC	CASSLRQAYNEQFF
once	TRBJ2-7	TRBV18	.	TGTGCCAGCTCACCCGCCGGCTCCTACGAGCAGTACTTC	CASSPAGSYEQYF
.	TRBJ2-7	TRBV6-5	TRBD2	TGTGCCAGCAGGAAGGCGGGGGTCCACGAGCAGTACTTC	CASRKAGVHEQYF
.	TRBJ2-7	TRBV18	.	TGTGCCAGCTCACCAAGTTCAGTGTCCTACGAGCAGTACTTC	CASSPSSVSYEQYF
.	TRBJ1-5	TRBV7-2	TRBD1	TGTGCCAGCAGGGACAGGGGTAGCAATCAGCCCCAGCATTTT	CASRDRGSNQPQHF
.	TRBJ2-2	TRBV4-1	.	TGCGCCAGCAGCCAACCCCTGGGAGATCTTACCGGGGAGCTGTTTTTT	CASSQPLGDLTGELFF
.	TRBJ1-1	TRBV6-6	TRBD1	TGTGCCAGCAAAAATGGAGGGGGCGTCAAAGTTGAAGCTTTCTTT	CASKNGGGVKVEAFF
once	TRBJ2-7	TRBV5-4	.	TGTGCCACTAACAGGGTTGGTTACGAGCAGTACTTC	CATNRVGYEQYF
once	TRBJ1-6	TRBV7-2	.	TGTGCCAGCATCCCGACAGCAGATTATTCACCCCTCCACTTT	CASIPTADYSPLHF
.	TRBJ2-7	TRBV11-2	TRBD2	TGTGCCAGCAGCTTAGTCCCTAGCGGCTCCTACGAGCAGTACTTC	CASSLVPSGSYEQYF
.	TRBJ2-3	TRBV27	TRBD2	TGTGCCAGCAGTTTGGGACTAGCGAGAGATACGCAGTATTTT	CASSLGLARDTQYF
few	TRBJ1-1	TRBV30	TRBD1	TGTGCCAGGAGGGGGCCCACTGAAGCTTTCTTT	CARRGPTEAFF
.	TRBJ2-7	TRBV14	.	TGTGCCAGCAGCCAAGATGCGGCAGGGCACTTC	CASSQDAAGHF
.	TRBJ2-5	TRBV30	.	TGTGCCTGGAGTCTCCGGGACATTGGAAAGACCCAGTACTTC	CAWSLRDIGKTQYF
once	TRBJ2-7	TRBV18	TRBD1	TGTGCCAGCTCACCATCCTACAGGGGACCCTACGAGCAGTACTTC	CASSPSYRGPYEQYF
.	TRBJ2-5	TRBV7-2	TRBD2	TGTGCCAGCAGCTCCCTGAGGGGAGGGGAGACCCAGTACTTC	CASSSLRGGETQYF
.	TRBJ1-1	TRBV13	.	TGTGCCAGCAGCTTAGGGGTTTTGGGGGGATCGGGCACTGAAGCTTTCTTT	CASSLGVLGGSGTEAFF
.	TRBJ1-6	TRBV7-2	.	TGTGCCAGCAGCTTAGGATGGGCTGGGAATTCACCCCTCCACTTT	CASSLGWAGNSPLHF
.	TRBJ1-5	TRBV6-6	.	TGTGCCACCGGTTCCCCCCGAGGGTTGGGCAATCAGCCCCAGCATTTT	CATGSPRGLGNQPQHF
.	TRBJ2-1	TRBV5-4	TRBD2	TGTGCCAGCAGCGGGTTAGCGGGAGCGGTAATCAATGAGCAGTTCTTC	CASSGLAGAVINEQFF
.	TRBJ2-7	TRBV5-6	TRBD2	TGTGCCAGCAGCTTGACTAGCGGGAACGAGCAGTACTTC	CASSLTSGNEQYF
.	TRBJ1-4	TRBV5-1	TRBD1	TGCGCCAGCAGAACCGGGACAGGGGATGAAAAACTGTTTTTT	CASRTGTGDEKLFF
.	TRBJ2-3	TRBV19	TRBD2	TGTGCCAGTAGTACCGGACTAGCGGGAGATACGCAGTATTTT	CASSTGLAGDTQYF
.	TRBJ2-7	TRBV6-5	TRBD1	TGTGCCAGCAGTTACCAGGGGGTAAGCTCCTACGAGCAGTACTTC	CASSYQGVSSYEQYF
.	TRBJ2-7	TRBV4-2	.	TGTGCCAGCAGCCTCACCGGGACTCCAAAGGAGGAGCAGTACTTC	CASSLTGTPKEEQYF
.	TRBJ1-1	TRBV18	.	TGTGCCAGCTCACGCGGGGGGGAGAACACTGAAGCTTTCTTT	CASSRGGENTEAFF
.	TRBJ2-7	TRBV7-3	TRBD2	TGTGCCAGCAGCCCGGGACTAGCGGGGAGATACGAGCAGTACTTC	CASSPGLAGRYEQYF
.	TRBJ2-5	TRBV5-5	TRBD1	TGTGCCAGCAGCCTGGGACAGGGTAAGGGGGAGACCCAGTACTTC	CASSLGQGKGETQYF
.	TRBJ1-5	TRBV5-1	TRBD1	TGCGCCAGCAGCTTGGCGGACAGGCGTAATCAGCCCCAGCATTTT	CASSLADRRNQPQHF
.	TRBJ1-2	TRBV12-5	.	TGTGCTAGTGGTTTGGTACTCGGCGGGGGGCCGGGCTTTAATGGCTACACCTTC	CASGLVLGGGPGFNGYTF
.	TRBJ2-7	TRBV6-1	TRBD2	TGTGCCATCAAAGGACTAGTAGGCTACGAGCAGTACTTC	CAIKGLVGYEQYF
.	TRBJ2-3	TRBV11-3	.	TGTGCCAGCTCAGGGCGCGCAGATACGCAGTATTTT	CASSGRADTQYF
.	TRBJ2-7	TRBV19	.	TGTGCCAGTAGTATAGCCCACCAGGGGCCCCAGGGCGAGCAGTACTTC	CASSIAHQGPQGEQYF
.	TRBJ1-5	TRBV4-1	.	TGCGCCAGCAGCAATCTTGGCACCAATCAGCCCCAGCATTTT	CASSNLGTNQPQHF
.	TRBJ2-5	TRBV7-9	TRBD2	TGTGCCAGCAGCTCGCCTCGACTAGCGGGACAAGAGACCCAGTACTTC	CASSSPRLAGQETQYF
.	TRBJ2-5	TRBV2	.	TGTGCCAGCAGTGAATCTCGTAATCTGGAGACCCAGTACTTC	CASSESRNLETQYF
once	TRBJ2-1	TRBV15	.	TGTGCCACCAGCAGGAGGCAGGGTAGCAATGAGCAGTTCTTC	CATSRRQGSNEQFF
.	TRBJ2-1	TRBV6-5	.	TGTGCCAGCAGTTACTCGATCCTGGGCCGAAATGAGCAGTTCTTC	CASSYSILGRNEQFF
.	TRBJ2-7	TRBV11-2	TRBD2	TGTGCCAGCACAATCCCTTTTGGGGGGGACTACGAGCAGTACTTC	CASTIPFGGDYEQYF
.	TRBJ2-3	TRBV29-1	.	TGCAGCGTTGAATCCAGTACGCAGTATTTT	CSVESSTQYF
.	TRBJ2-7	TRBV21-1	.	TGTGCCAGCAGCAAAGAAGGGGCCCGTTTCTTCTACGAGCAGTACTTC	CASSKEGARFFYEQYF
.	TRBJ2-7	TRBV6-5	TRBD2	TGTGCCAGCAGACTAAGCGGGGACTACGAGCAGTACTTC	CASRLSGDYEQYF
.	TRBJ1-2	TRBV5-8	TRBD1	TGTGCCAGCAGCTTGTTGCAGGGGGCTGTGGAGGTCTATGGCTACACCTTC	CASSLLQGAVEVYGYTF